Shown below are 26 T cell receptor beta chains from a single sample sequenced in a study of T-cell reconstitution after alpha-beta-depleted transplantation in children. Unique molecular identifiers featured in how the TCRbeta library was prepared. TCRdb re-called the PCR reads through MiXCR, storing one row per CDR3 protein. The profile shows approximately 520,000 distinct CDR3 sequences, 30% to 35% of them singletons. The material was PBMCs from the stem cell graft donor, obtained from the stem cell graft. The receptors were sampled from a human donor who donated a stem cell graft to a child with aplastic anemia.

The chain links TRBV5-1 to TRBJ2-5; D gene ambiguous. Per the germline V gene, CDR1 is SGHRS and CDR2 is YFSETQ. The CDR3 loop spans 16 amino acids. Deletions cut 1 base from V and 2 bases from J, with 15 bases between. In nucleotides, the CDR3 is TGCGCCAGCAGCTTGACGTGGTTTTCGGGTCAAGAGACCCAGTACTTC. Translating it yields CASSLTWFSGQETQYF.

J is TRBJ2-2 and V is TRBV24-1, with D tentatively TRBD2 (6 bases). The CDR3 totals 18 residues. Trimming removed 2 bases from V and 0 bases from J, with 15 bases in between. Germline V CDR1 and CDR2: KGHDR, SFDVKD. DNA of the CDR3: TGTGCCACCAGTGATTCCCCTATGCGGGGAACGAACACCGGGGAGCTGTTTTTT. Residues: CATSDSPMRGTNTGELFF.

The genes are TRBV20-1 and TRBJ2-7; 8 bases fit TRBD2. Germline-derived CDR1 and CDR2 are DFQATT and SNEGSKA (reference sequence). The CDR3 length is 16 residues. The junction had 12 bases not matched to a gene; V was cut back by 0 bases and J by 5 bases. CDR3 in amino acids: CSARDITSGPWDEQYF. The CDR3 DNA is TGCAGTGCTAGAGATATAACTAGCGGACCGTGGGACGAGCAGTACTTC.

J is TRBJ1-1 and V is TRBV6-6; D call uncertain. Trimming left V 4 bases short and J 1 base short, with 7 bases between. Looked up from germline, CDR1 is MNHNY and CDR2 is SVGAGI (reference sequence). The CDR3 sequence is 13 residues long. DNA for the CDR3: TGTGCCAGCAGTTCGCTGGAGAACACTGAAGCTTTCTTT. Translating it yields CASSSLENTEAFF.

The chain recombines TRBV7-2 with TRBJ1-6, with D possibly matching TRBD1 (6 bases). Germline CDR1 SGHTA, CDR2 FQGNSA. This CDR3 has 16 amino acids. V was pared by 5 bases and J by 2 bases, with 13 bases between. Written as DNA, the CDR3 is TGTGCCAGCAGCCCCGGGGCAGGGGCCTATAATTCACCCCTCCACTTT. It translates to CASSPGAGAYNSPLHF.

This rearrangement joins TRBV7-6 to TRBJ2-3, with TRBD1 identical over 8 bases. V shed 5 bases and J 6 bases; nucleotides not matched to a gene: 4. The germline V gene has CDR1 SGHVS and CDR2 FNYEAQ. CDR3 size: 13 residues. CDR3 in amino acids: CASSRDRGDTQYF. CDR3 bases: TGTGCCAGCAGCCGTGACAGGGGCGATACGCAGTATTTT.

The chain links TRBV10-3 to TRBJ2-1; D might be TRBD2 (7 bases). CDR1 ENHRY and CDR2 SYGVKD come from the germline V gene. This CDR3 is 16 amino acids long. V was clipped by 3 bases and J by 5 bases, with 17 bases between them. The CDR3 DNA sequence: TGTGCCATCAGTGATTATGGGAGGGACAAAGACAATGAGCAGTTCTTC. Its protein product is CAISDYGRDKDNEQFF.

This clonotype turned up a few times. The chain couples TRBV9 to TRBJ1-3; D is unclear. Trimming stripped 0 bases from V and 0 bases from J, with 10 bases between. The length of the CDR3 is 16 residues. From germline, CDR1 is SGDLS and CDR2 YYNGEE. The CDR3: CASSVGPTSSGNTIYF. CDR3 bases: TGTGCCAGCAGCGTAGGGCCGACTAGCTCTGGAAACACCATATATTTT.

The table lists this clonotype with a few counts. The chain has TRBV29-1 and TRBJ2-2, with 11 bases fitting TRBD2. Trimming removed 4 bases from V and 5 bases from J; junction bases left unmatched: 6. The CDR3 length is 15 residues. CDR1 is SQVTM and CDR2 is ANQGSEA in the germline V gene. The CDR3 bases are TGCAGCGTTGCTACCGGGACTAGCGGAACCGGGGAGCTGTTTTTT. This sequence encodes CSVATGTSGTGELFF.

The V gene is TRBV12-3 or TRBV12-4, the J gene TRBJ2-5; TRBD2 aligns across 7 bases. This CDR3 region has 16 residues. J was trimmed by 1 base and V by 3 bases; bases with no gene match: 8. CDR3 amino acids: CASSFLVAGGQETQYF. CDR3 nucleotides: TGTGCCAGCAGTTTCTTGGTAGCGGGTGGCCAAGAGACCCAGTACTTC.

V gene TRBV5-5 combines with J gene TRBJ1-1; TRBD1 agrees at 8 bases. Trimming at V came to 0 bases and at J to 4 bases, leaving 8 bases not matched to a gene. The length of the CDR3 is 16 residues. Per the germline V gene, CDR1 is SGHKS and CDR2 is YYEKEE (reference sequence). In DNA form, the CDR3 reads TGTGCCAGCAGCTTGGCCCAGGGGGCGCGGGGCACTGAAGCTTTCTTT. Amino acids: CASSLAQGARGTEAFF.

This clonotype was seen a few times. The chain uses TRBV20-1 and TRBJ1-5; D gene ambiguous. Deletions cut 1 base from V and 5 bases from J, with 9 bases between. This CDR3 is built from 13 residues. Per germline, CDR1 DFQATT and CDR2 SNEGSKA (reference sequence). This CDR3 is CSARAPFHQPQHF. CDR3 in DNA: TGCAGTGCTAGAGCCCCCTTTCATCAGCCCCAGCATTTT.

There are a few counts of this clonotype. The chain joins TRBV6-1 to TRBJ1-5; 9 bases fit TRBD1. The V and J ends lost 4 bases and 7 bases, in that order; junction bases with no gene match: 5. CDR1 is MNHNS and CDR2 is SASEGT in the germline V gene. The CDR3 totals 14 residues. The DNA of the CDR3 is TGTGCCAGCAGTGGGGGACAGGGTAGGCAGCCCCAGCATTTT. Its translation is CASSGGQGRQPQHF.

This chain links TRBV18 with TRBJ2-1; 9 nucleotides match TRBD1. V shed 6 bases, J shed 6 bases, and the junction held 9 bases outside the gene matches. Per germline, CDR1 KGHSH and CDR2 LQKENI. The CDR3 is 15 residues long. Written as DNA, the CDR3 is TGTGCCAGCTCTCTCCGGGACAGGGAGGGCAATGAGCAGTTCTTC. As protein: CASSLRDREGNEQFF.

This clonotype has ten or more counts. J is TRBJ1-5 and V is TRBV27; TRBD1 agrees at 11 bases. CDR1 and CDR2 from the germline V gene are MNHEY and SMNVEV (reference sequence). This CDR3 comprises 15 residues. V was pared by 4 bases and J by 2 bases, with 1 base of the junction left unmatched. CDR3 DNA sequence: TGTGCCAGCAGTTGGACAGGGGGCGGCAATCAGCCCCAGCATTTT. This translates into CASSWTGGGNQPQHF.

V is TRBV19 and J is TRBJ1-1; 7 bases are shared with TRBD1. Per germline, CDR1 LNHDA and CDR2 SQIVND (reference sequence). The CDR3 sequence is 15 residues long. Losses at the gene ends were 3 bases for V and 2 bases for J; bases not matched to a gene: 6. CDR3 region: CASSMGGQFNTEAFF. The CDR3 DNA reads TGTGCCAGTAGTATGGGGGGACAGTTTAACACTGAAGCTTTCTTT. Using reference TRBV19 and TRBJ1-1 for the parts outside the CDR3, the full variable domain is DGGITQSPKYLFRKEGQNVTLSCEQNLNHDAMYWYRQDPGQGLRLIYYSQIVNDFQKGDIAEGYSVSREKKESFPLTVTSAQKNPTAFYLCASSMGGQFNTEAFFGQGTRLTVV.

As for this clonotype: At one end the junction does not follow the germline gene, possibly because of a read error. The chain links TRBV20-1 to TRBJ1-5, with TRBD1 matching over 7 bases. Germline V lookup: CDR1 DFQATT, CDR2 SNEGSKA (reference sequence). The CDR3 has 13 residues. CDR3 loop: CSASRGVGQRQHF. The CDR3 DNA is TGCAGTGCGTCCAGGGGGGTCGGGCAGCGCCAGCATTTT.

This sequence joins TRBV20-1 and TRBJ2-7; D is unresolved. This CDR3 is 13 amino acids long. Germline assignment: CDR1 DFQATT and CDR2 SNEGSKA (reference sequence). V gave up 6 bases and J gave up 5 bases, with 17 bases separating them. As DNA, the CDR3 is TGCAGTGCCGCCCATGGAATTCTAAACGAGCAGTACTTC. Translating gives CSAAHGILNEQYF.

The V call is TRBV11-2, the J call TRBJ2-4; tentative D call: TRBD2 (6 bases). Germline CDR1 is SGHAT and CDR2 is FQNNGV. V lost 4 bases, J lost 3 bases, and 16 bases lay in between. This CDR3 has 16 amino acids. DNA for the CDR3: TGTGCCAGCAGCTCATCCAGGGAGGTGGGCAAAAACATTCAGTACTTC. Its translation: CASSSSREVGKNIQYF. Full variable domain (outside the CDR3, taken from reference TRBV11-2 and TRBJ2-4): EAGVAQSPRYKIIEKRQSVAFWCNPISGHATLYWYQQILGQGPKLLIQFQNNGVVDDSQLPKDRFSAERLKGVDSTLKIQPAKLEDSAVYLCASSSSREVGKNIQYFGAGTRLSVL.

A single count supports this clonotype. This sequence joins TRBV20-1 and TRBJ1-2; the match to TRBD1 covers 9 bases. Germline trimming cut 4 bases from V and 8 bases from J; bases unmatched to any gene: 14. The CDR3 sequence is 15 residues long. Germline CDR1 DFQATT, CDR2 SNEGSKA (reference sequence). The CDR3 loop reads CSAKDQQGALGGYTF. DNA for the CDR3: TGCAGTGCTAAAGACCAACAGGGGGCCTTGGGGGGCTACACCTTC.

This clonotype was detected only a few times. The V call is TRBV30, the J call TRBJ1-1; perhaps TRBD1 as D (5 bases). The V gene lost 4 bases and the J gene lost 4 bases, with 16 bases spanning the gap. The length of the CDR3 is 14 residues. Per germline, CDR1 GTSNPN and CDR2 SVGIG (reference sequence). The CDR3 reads CAWNLGARGTEAFF. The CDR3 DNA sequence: TGTGCCTGGAATCTAGGGGCGCGGGGCACTGAAGCTTTCTTT.

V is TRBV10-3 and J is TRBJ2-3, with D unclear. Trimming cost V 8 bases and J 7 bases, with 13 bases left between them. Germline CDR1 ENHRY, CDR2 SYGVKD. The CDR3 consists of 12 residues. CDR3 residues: CAISSKSHTQYF. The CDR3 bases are TGTGCCATCTCCTCGAAGTCTCATACGCAGTATTTT.

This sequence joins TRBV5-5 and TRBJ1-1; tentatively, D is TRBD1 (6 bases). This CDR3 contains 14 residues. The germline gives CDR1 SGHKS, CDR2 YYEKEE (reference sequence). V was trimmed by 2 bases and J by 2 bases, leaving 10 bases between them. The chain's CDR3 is CASSFADRNTEAFF. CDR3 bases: TGTGCCAGCAGCTTCGCGGACAGAAACACTGAAGCTTTCTTT.

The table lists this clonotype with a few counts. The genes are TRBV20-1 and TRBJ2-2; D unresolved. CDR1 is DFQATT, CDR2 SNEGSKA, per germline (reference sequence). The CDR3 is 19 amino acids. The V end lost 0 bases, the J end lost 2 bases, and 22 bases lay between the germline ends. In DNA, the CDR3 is TGCAGTGCTAGAGAGTCGCTGTCCACCATAAGTACTAACACCGGGGAGCTGTTTTTT. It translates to CSARESLSTISTNTGELFF.

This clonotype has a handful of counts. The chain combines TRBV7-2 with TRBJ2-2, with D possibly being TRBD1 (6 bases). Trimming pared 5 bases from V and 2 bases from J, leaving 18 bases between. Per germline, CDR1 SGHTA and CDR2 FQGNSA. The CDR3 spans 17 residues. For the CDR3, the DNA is TGTGCCAGCAGCCTGTCTGGGGGCCCGACCAACACCGGGGAGCTGTTTTTT. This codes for CASSLSGGPTNTGELFF.

For the CDR3, the DNA is TGTGCCAGCAGCTTAGTTCCCAGATTGAACACTGAAGCTTTCTTT. This translates into CASSLVPRLNTEAFF. This rearrangement joins TRBV7-8 to TRBJ1-1; D is unclear. Trimming shortened V by 1 base and J by 0 bases, and 9 bases separated the two germline ends. Germline loops: CDR1 SGHVS, CDR2 FQNEAQ. This CDR3 is built from 15 residues.